This T cell receptor beta chain was sequenced during a study of cytomegalovirus exposure and HLA in healthy donors. As for the study in general: Of all 400 or so donors who were genotyped, 70% to 85% belonged to the Caucasian-associated ancestry cluster. Points from the study as a whole: The majority of CMV-associated TCR beta chains were reported as apparently HLA-restricted in a later analysis. TCR association rates varied by HLA locus in a later analysis, with DRB1 highest and HLA-C lowest.

The V end was cut by 2 bases, the J end by 9 bases, with 17 bases between. Per the germline V gene, CDR1 is MNHNY and CDR2 is SVGAGI (reference sequence). The CDR3 loop spans 14 amino acids. Remarks on this clone: Its cognate antigen is unknown.

13 Jbeta primers and 60 Vbeta primers were used for the PCR. The protocol was immunoSEQ multiplex PCR, while the TCRdb copy is restricted to in-frame clones and leaves out a portion. Here the sample spans about 260,000 clones, about 83% being singletons. The chain uses TRBV6-6 and TRBJ2-7; no clear D. The TCR sequence derives from a woman in her thirties or forties in good health and CMV-seropositive. The sample taken for sequencing was PBMCs. CDR3: CASSYSSDSYVQYF. DNA of the CDR3: TGTGCCAGCAGTTACAGCTCCGATAGCTATGTGCAGTACTTC.